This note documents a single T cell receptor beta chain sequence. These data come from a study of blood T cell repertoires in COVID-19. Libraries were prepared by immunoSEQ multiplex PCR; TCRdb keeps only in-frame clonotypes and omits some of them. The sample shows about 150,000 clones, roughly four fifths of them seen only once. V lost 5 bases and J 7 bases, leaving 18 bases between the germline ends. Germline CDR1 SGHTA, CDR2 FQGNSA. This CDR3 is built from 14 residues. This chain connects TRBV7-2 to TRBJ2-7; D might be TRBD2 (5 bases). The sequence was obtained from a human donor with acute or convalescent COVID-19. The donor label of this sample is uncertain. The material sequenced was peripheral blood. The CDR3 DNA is TGTGCCAGCAGCCCGCGGGCCTCGCATGGGGAGCAGTACTTC. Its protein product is CASSPRASHGEQYF.